A selection of T cell receptor beta chains follows, all from one sample in a study of regulatory T cells in long-lasting Graves disease. TCRdb reprocessed the multiplex PCR reads with MiXCR, giving one entry per CDR3 protein. The data hold hundreds of thousands of distinct CDR3 sequences, with about 11% observed a single time. This same sample was also taken into another study, of T cells in Graves' hyperthyroidism and ophthalmopathy.

The sequencing used peripheral blood mononuclear cells (PBMCs), collected at new diagnosis, from a patient treated with antithyroid drugs. The receptors stem from a woman in her 30s with Graves disease. Each CDR3 is given with its conserved first and last residue. D genes are given only for firm matches. A row's size may be missing; if present it is once, few, many or a size class.

V gene	clone size	D gene	J gene	CDR3 DNA	CDR3 protein
TRBV5-1	many	.	TRBJ2-7	TGCGCCAGCAGCCAAAGCGGCGGGGCCGCCTACGAGCAGTACTTC	CASSQSGGAAYEQYF
TRBV4-3	.	.	TRBJ2-7	TGCGCCAGCAGCCAGGAAGGTAGTACCGGCTACGAGCAGTACTTC	CASSQEGSTGYEQYF
TRBV11-3	many	.	TRBJ2-1	TGTGCCAGCAGCCAGGGGGGGGATGAGCAGTTCTTC	CASSQGGDEQFF
TRBV10-3	.	TRBD2	TRBJ2-3	TGTGCCATCAAAGCGGTAGCGGGAGGGCCGGGAGATACGCAGTATTTT	CAIKAVAGGPGDTQYF
TRBV3-1	many	.	TRBJ2-7	TGTGCCAGCAGCCAAGATCAACAGTCCTACGAGCAGTACTTC	CASSQDQQSYEQYF
TRBV13	many	TRBD2	TRBJ2-1	TGTGCCAGCAGCTTAGGACTAGCGGGAAGATACAATGAGCAGTTCTTC	CASSLGLAGRYNEQFF
TRBV11-2	many	.	TRBJ2-1	TGTGCCAGCAGCTTAGTACGGGACTTCAATGAGCAGTTCTTC	CASSLVRDFNEQFF
TRBV20-1	few	TRBD2	TRBJ2-7	TGCAGTGCTAGCGTCCTAGCGGGAGGTTCCTACGAGCAGTACTTC	CSASVLAGGSYEQYF
TRBV9	.	TRBD1	TRBJ2-5	TGTGCCAGCAGCGGATCTGGACAGGGGGTCCAAGAGACCCAGTACTTC	CASSGSGQGVQETQYF
TRBV6-1	many	TRBD2	TRBJ2-7	TGTGCCAGCAGAAACCTTAGGACTAGCGTCGACCGGGAGCAGTACTTC	CASRNLRTSVDREQYF
TRBV27	few	TRBD1	TRBJ1-6	TGTGCCAGCAGTTTATATTGGGGCGACAGGGTCTATAATTCACCCCTCCACTTT	CASSLYWGDRVYNSPLHF
TRBV6-1	many	.	TRBJ2-3	TGTGCCAGCAGTGAAGTGTGGGGGGAGACAGATACGCAGTATTTT	CASSEVWGETDTQYF
TRBV29-1	many	.	TRBJ2-7	TGCAGCGTTGCTCTCAGCCCCTACGAGCAGTACTTC	CSVALSPYEQYF
TRBV27	many	.	TRBJ1-4	TGTGCCAGCAGCCGGGTAGGGCCTAATGAAAAACTGTTTTTT	CASSRVGPNEKLFF
TRBV28	.	TRBD1	TRBJ1-2	TGTGCCAGCAGTTTGATGGACAGGGGGGGTGGCTACACCTTC	CASSLMDRGGGYTF
TRBV30	many	TRBD1	TRBJ2-5	TGTGCCTGGAGTGTATATTCCAGGGGGCCTGGGGAGACCCAGTACTTC	CAWSVYSRGPGETQYF
TRBV20-1	.	.	TRBJ2-7	TGCAGTGCTAGACCACAGGGGGGACTAGCAAGCTACGAGCAGTACTTC	CSARPQGGLASYEQYF
TRBV28	once	TRBD1	TRBJ2-1	TGTGCCAGCAGAGGCCCCGGGACAGGGGGCAATGAGCAGTTCTTC	CASRGPGTGGNEQFF
TRBV6-2/TRBV6-3	.	.	TRBJ1-1	TGTGCCAGCAGTTACGGGGGGCTGAGCACTGAAGCTTTCTTT	CASSYGGLSTEAFF
TRBV5-1	.	.	TRBJ2-1	TGCGCCAGCAGTACGGAAAACTACAATGAGCAGTTCTTC	CASSTENYNEQFF
TRBV7-2	many	.	TRBJ2-4	TGTGCCAGCAGCTTAGAAGTGAGGACACCCAAAAACATTCAGTACTTC	CASSLEVRTPKNIQYF
TRBV19	few	.	TRBJ2-1	TGTGCCAGTAGTATACAAGCGAAGGGGGTCTACAATGAGCAGTTCTTC	CASSIQAKGVYNEQFF
TRBV6-2/TRBV6-3	many	TRBD2	TRBJ2-1	TGTGCCAGCAGTGTATGGCTAGCGGGAGTCAATGAGCAGTTCTTC	CASSVWLAGVNEQFF
TRBV2	many	.	TRBJ1-1	TGTGCCAGCAGCCCCGGGGGGGCAACGAACACTGAAGCTTTCTTT	CASSPGGATNTEAFF
TRBV20-1	many	TRBD1	TRBJ1-1	TGCAGTGCCAAAACGACAGGGGGCTCGGTTACTGAAGCTTTCTTT	CSAKTTGGSVTEAFF
TRBV6-1	many	.	TRBJ2-1	TGTGCCAGCAGCCGAGGGGGGATTTACAATGAGCAGTTCTTC	CASSRGGIYNEQFF
TRBV7-9	.	.	TRBJ2-3	TGTGCCAGCAGCGTGGTCGGGGGCACAGATACGCAGTATTTT	CASSVVGGTDTQYF
TRBV10-3	.	TRBD1	TRBJ2-1	TGTGCCATCAGTTGGGACAGGGGAGGCGATGAGCAGCTCTTC	CAISWDRGGDEQLF
TRBV6-1	many	.	TRBJ2-2	TGTGCCAGCAGTGAAAGGGTAGGCAGGACTCTTGTGAACACCGGGGAGCTGTTTTTT	CASSERVGRTLVNTGELFF
TRBV6-2/TRBV6-3	.	.	TRBJ2-1	TGTGCCAGCAGTTACGAGTGGGAGGCTTCTAATGAGCAGCTCTTC	CASSYEWEASNEQLF
TRBV11-2	many	TRBD1	TRBJ2-3	TGTGCCAGCAGCTTACAGGGGGACCTCACAGATACGCAGTATTTT	CASSLQGDLTDTQYF
TRBV5-4	few	.	TRBJ2-5	TGTGCCAGCAGCTTGGTGTTCGGTGAGACCCAGTACTTC	CASSLVFGETQYF
TRBV29-1	.	.	TRBJ2-7	TGCAGCGTCTGCCCGAGGAGGGTCTTTGGGAGCGAGCAGTACTTC	CSVCPRRVFGSEQYF
TRBV20-1	few	TRBD2	TRBJ2-7	TGCAGTGGCACGATACGGTTCCTAGCGGGAGGGCCGGGCGGGCAGTACTTC	CSGTIRFLAGGPGGQYF
TRBV9	.	.	TRBJ2-1	TGTGCCAGCAGCTTCAGCCCCGGGACGTTTCAGGACAATGAGCAGTTCTTC	CASSFSPGTFQDNEQFF
TRBV18	many	.	TRBJ2-5	TGTGCCAGCTCTCCAGGACCCAACCAAGAGACCCAGTACTTC	CASSPGPNQETQYF
TRBV6-1	many	TRBD1	TRBJ1-2	TGTGCCAGTTCCCTGGACAGGGTAGATGGCTACACCTTC	CASSLDRVDGYTF
TRBV20-1	.	TRBD2	TRBJ2-1	TGCAGTGCTAGAGACCTCCTTTGGGGGGGCAATGAGCAGTTCTTC	CSARDLLWGGNEQFF
TRBV20-1	few	.	TRBJ1-2	TGCAGTGCTAGTCTTCGACAGGTGGTCCTCTTC	CSASLRQVVLF
TRBV7-9	few	TRBD2	TRBJ2-1	TGTGCCAGCAGCTTAGGGGGTTGGGGGACTAGCGGGAGGCCCCCCTCCAATGAGCAGTTCTTC	CASSLGGWGTSGRPPSNEQFF
TRBV28	many	.	TRBJ2-7	TGTGCCAGCAGTTTGGGCAGGGGAATCTCCTACGAGCAGTACTTC	CASSLGRGISYEQYF
TRBV20-1	.	TRBD2	TRBJ2-3	TGCAGTGCTAGAGCTAGCGGGAAAACAGATACGCAGTATTTT	CSARASGKTDTQYF
TRBV30	.	.	TRBJ1-2	TGTGCCTGGAGCCCCCTGGGCAGAGGCTACACCTTC	CAWSPLGRGYTF